Listed below are T cell receptor beta chains from one sample, sequenced in a study of T cells in Graves' hyperthyroidism and ophthalmopathy. TCRdb re-analysed the multiplex PCR reads in MiXCR, keeping a single row per CDR3 protein. This table holds hundreds of thousands of distinct CDR3 sequences, around 20% found once. The sequenced sample consisted of blood. The source of these receptors is a man under 40 with Graves' ophthalmopathy. Each CDR3 is given with its conserved first and last residue. The D gene is left open where the match is weak. Only part of the rows carry a size: once, few, many, or a class if the clone is expanded.

>TRBD2|-|TRBJ2-7|TRBV20-1
CSARDGSAGGPSAFFEQYF
TGCAGTGCTAGAGATGGCTCGGCGGGAGGGCCCTCAGCTTTCTTCGAGCAGTACTTC
>-|-|TRBJ1-5|TRBV6-2/TRBV6-3
CASTAGLQPQHF
TGTGCCAGCACTGCGGGGCTACAGCCCCAGCATTTT
>-|-|TRBJ2-7|TRBV6-5
CASSSPRISTYEQYF
TGTGCCAGCAGTTCCCCTCGGATTTCGACCTACGAGCAGTACTTC
>TRBD1|many|TRBJ1-1|TRBV3-1
CASSLRGPYTEAFF
TGTGCCAGCAGTTTGAGGGGGCCTTACACTGAAGCTTTCTTT
>TRBD1|-|TRBJ2-1|TRBV28
CASRPWTGDHEQFF
TGTGCCAGCAGACCCTGGACAGGGGACCATGAGCAGTTCTTC
>-|many|TRBJ1-3|TRBV28
CASSLHGSGNTIYF
TGTGCCAGCAGTTTACACGGCTCTGGAAACACCATATATTTT
>-|-|TRBJ2-7|TRBV3-1
CASSLRGEEQYF
TGTGCCAGCAGCCTCCGGGGAGAGGAGCAGTACTTC
>TRBD1|few|TRBJ2-1|TRBV2
CASKNSLGQGSYNEQFF
TGTGCCAGCAAGAACTCCCTCGGACAGGGCTCCTACAATGAGCAGTTCTTC
>TRBD1|-|TRBJ1-1|TRBV11-1
CASRDTGAGNTEAFF
TGTGCCAGCAGAGATACAGGGGCGGGGAACACTGAAGCTTTCTTT
>-|many|TRBJ2-2|TRBV11-3
CASSLSKTRTGELFF
TGTGCCAGCAGCTTAAGTAAGACTCGCACCGGGGAGCTGTTTTTT